A selection of T cell receptor beta chains follows, all from one sample in a study of T cells in localized non-small cell lung cancer. TCRdb keeps only in-frame clones here, not all; method: immunoSEQ multiplex PCR. The repertoire holds under 50,000 clones, with 75% to 90% as singletons. The sequencing here drew on peripheral blood mononuclear cells, taken before any cancer treatment. Source of these receptors: a male donor at least 60 years old with stage II lung adenocarcinoma. Both conserved end residues are part of each CDR3. Each record gives: clone size, J gene, V gene, D gene, CDR3 DNA, CDR3 protein. The D gene is left open where the match is weak. Clone size is given for some rows only: seen once, a few or many times, or a class if the clone is expanded.

>.|TRBJ2-1|TRBV6-5|.
TGTGCCAGCAGTTACCACCGGGACTCCCCGCGGGAGCAGTTCTTC
CASSYHRDSPREQFF
>.|TRBJ1-2|TRBV5-6|.
TGTGCCAGCAGAGACAGGAGTGGCTACACCTTC
CASRDRSGYTF
>.|TRBJ2-2|TRBV7-6|.
TGTGCCAGCAGCCTGGGCACCGGGGAGCTGTTTTTT
CASSLGTGELFF
>.|TRBJ2-3|TRBV30|.
TGTGCCTGGAGTCCTATGGGGGGGGCGTTTAGCACAGATACGCAGTATTTT
CAWSPMGGAFSTDTQYF
>.|TRBJ1-1|TRBV6-6|TRBD1
TGTGCCAGCAGCACAAACAGGGGGCGAGCTGAAGCTTTCTTT
CASSTNRGRAEAFF
>.|TRBJ2-1|TRBV10-3|.
TGTGCCATCACTTCCCAAAATACTAGAGGGAAAGGTGAGCAGTTCTTC
CAITSQNTRGKGEQFF
>.|TRBJ2-1|TRBV7-2|TRBD1
TGTGCCAGCAGCACCTGGACAGGTGACAATGAGCAGTTCTTC
CASSTWTGDNEQFF
>few|TRBJ1-5|TRBV19|.
TGTGCCAGTAGTAGTTACCCCCTGAGGGACCTGTATAGCAATCAGCCCCAGCATTTT
CASSSYPLRDLYSNQPQHF
>few|TRBJ2-5|TRBV5-1|TRBD1
TGCGCCAGCAGCCCCGAACAGAGGACAGGGGGCGAGACCCAGTACTTC
CASSPEQRTGGETQYF
>.|TRBJ2-3|TRBV9|.
TGTGCCAGCAGCCAGTGGAGGGCCTCTAGCACAGATACGCAGTATTTT
CASSQWRASSTDTQYF
>.|TRBJ2-5|TRBV9|.
TGTGCCAGCAGCGAGGGCCTCCGGGGCGAGACCCAGTACTTC
CASSEGLRGETQYF
>.|TRBJ1-1|TRBV19|.
TGTGCCAGTATGGTGGTGGGCGCCACTGAAGCTTTCTTT
CASMVVGATEAFF
>.|TRBJ2-1|TRBV2|.
TGTGCCAGCAGTGAAGCGCGATCCGAGTTCTTC
CASSEARSEFF
>.|TRBJ1-2|TRBV29-1|TRBD1
TGCAGCGTTGATATCAGGGGGAACTATGGCTACACCTTC
CSVDIRGNYGYTF
>.|TRBJ2-5|TRBV11-1|.
TGTGCCAGCAGCTTAACGTACCAAGAGACCCAGTACTTC
CASSLTYQETQYF
>.|TRBJ2-5|TRBV18|.
TGTGCCAGCTCACCACCGTCCCAGGGGGGGGAGACCCAGTACTTC
CASSPPSQGGETQYF
>once|TRBJ2-1|TRBV30|.
TGTGCCTGGAGTGTAGGAGGGGGCAATGAGCAGTTCTTC
CAWSVGGGNEQFF
>once|TRBJ2-5|TRBV7-2|.
TGTGCCAGCAGCCCCTTAGGGATAAAGGGACAGACCCAGTACTTC
CASSPLGIKGQTQYF
>once|TRBJ1-3|TRBV6-1|.
TGTGCCAGCAGTGGAACACGCTCTGGAAACACCATATATTTT
CASSGTRSGNTIYF
>.|TRBJ2-1|TRBV4-2|TRBD2
TGTGCCAGCAGCCTCCAGCGGGAGGGATACAATGAGCAGTTCTTC
CASSLQREGYNEQFF
>.|TRBJ1-5|TRBV19|.
TGTGCCACCCGGGGGGACCCACGGGGTAATCAGCCCCAGCATTTT
CATRGDPRGNQPQHF
>once|TRBJ2-7|TRBV6-5|.
TGTGCCAGCAGGGGGGCGGACAGAAACGAGCAGTACTTC
CASRGADRNEQYF
>.|TRBJ2-7|TRBV5-1|TRBD2
TGCGCCAGCAGGGAGGGACTAGCGGCCTACTACGAGCAGTACTTC
CASREGLAAYYEQYF
>once|TRBJ2-1|TRBV11-3|.
TGTGCCAGCAGCTTAGATCCTTACAATGAGCAGTTCTTC
CASSLDPYNEQFF
>.|TRBJ1-2|TRBV19|.
TGTGCCAGTAGTCCAGGCCTTATCGGCTACACCTTC
CASSPGLIGYTF
>few|TRBJ1-5|TRBV30|.
TGTGCCTGGAGTGAGAGGGACATACGCAATCAGCCCCAGCATTTT
CAWSERDIRNQPQHF
>.|TRBJ2-7|TRBV14|.
TGTGCCAGCAGCCAAGTTGGGCTCGGTAGTAAGCAGTACTTC
CASSQVGLGSKQYF
>.|TRBJ2-2|TRBV5-4|TRBD2
TGTGCCACTGGACTAGCGGGAGCAGGCATCGGGGAGCTGTTTTTT
CATGLAGAGIGELFF
>.|TRBJ2-3|TRBV5-1|TRBD2
TGCGCCAGCAGCTCTCCGGGACTAGGTCAAGATACGCAGTATTTT
CASSSPGLGQDTQYF
>.|TRBJ2-5|TRBV30|.
TGTGCCTGGACAGTCCAAGAGACCCAGTACTTC
CAWTVQETQYF
>.|TRBJ1-2|TRBV28|TRBD1
TGTGCCACCCACATCGGGACAGGTCTTATATTCCACGGCTACACCTTC
CATHIGTGLIFHGYTF
>.|TRBJ1-4|TRBV28|.
TGTGCCAGCAGTTTATTAGGGGGAAGAGCAACTAATGAAAAACTGTTTTTT
CASSLLGGRATNEKLFF
>.|TRBJ1-4|TRBV11-2|.
TGTGCCAGCAGCACCGGACAGCAACCCAGCGAAAAACTGTTTTTT
CASSTGQQPSEKLFF
>.|TRBJ2-1|TRBV9|.
TGTGCCAGCAGGGGGCACAATGAGCAGTTCTTC
CASRGHNEQFF
>once|TRBJ2-2|TRBV5-4|TRBD1
TGTGCCAGCAATCGGGACAGGGGAACTTCGAACACCGGGGAGCTGTTTTTT
CASNRDRGTSNTGELFF
>.|TRBJ1-1|TRBV27|.
TGTGCCAGCAGTCCAGTCCGGAACACTGAAGCTTTCTTT
CASSPVRNTEAFF
>.|TRBJ2-4|TRBV2|.
TGTGCCAGCAGTGAAGAGGGCAGGGTGTACTTC
CASSEEGRVYF
>.|TRBJ1-5|TRBV10-3|.
TGTGCCATCAGTGAGGTTTATACGCCCCAGCATTTT
CAISEVYTPQHF
>.|TRBJ1-2|TRBV5-4|TRBD1
TGTGCCAGCAGCATCCTCGGGACAGGAGATTATGGCTACACCTTC
CASSILGTGDYGYTF
>.|TRBJ2-1|TRBV5-1|.
TGCGCCAGCAAGGTGGTGGGTGGAACCTACAATGAGCAGTTCTTC
CASKVVGGTYNEQFF
>once|TRBJ2-7|TRBV18|.
TGTGCCAGCTCAAGGGACACCTACGAGCAGTACTTC
CASSRDTYEQYF
>.|TRBJ2-5|TRBV6-1|TRBD1
TGTGCCAGCTCTCCGGACAGGGCAGAGACCCAGTACTTC
CASSPDRAETQYF
>.|TRBJ2-5|TRBV28|.
TGTGCCAGCAGGCTGGGACCAGTAGAGACCCAGTACTTC
CASRLGPVETQYF
>.|TRBJ1-1|TRBV29-1|TRBD1
TGCGCTATCCACCCAGGGGGCACTGAAGCTTTCTTT
CAIHPGGTEAFF
>few|TRBJ1-1|TRBV28|.
TGTGCCAGCAGTACTACACGTCAAGCTTTCTTT
CASSTTRQAFF
>.|TRBJ2-7|TRBV5-1|.
TGCGCCAGCAGCTTGCAGGGTTCCGGCGAGCAGTACTTC
CASSLQGSGEQYF
>few|TRBJ1-4|TRBV2|.
TGTGCCAGCACCCGGGGGAGAGAAAAACTGTTTTTT
CASTRGREKLFF
>.|TRBJ2-2|TRBV5-1|TRBD1
TGCGCCAGCAGCTTAGCAGACAGGGAAGCCGGGGAGCTGTTTTTT
CASSLADREAGELFF
>.|TRBJ1-1|TRBV6-5|TRBD1
TGTGCCAGCGGTGACAGGGAGGACACTGAAGCTTTCTTT
CASGDREDTEAFF
>.|TRBJ1-5|TRBV4-3|.
TGCGCCAGCAGCCAAGATCGGACCTATCAGCCCCAGCATTTT
CASSQDRTYQPQHF
>few|TRBJ1-1|TRBV9|TRBD1
TGTGCCAGCAGCGCCGGGACAGGGGTATTTAACACTGAAGCTTTCTTT
CASSAGTGVFNTEAFF
>.|TRBJ2-1|TRBV30|TRBD2
TGTGCCTGGAGCAAAGGGCTAGCGGGAGTCAATGAGCAGTTCTTC
CAWSKGLAGVNEQFF
>.|TRBJ2-2|TRBV6-1|.
TGTGCCAGCAGTGTTGAGGGGCCGAACACCGGGGAGCTGTTTTTT
CASSVEGPNTGELFF